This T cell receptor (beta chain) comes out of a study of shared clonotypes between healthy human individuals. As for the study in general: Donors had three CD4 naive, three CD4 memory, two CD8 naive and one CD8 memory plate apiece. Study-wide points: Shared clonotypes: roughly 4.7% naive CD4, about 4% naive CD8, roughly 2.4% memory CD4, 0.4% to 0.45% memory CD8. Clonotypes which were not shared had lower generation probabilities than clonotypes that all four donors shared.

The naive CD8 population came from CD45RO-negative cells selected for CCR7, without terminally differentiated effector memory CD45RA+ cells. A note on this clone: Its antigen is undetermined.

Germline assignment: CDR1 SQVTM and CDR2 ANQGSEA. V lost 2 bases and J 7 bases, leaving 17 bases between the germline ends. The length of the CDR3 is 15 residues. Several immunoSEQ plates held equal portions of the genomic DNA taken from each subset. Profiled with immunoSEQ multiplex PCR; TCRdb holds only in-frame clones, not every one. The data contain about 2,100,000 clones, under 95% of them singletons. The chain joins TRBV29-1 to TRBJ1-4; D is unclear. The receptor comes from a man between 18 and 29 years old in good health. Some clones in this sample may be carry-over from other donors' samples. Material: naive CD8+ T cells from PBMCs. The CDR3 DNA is TGCAGCGTTGAAACTGCGGAGGTCCCGGGTGAAAAACTGTTTTTT. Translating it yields CSVETAEVPGEKLFF.